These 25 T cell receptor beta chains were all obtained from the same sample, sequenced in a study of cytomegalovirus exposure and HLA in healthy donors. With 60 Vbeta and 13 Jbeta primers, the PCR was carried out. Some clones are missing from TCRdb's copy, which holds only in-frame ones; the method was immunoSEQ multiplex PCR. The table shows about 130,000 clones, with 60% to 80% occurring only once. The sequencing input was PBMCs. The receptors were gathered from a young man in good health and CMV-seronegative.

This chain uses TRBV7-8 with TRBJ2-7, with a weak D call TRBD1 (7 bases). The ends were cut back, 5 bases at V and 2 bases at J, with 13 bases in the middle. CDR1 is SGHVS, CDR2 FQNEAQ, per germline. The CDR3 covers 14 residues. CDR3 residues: CASSRGGGPYEQYF. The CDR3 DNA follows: TGTGCCAGCAGCCGAGGAGGGGGCCCCTACGAGCAGTACTTC.

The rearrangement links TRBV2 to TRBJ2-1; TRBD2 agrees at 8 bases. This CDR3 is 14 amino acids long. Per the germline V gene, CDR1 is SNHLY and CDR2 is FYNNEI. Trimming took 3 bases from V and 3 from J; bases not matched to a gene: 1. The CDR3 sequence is CASSDGGDYNEQFF. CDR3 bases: TGTGCCAGCAGTGACGGGGGGGACTACAATGAGCAGTTCTTC.

CDR3 DNA sequence: TGTGCCAGCAGCTTAAAAGCACAGGGGGCGCGCGCAGATACGCAGTATTTT. Amino acid sequence: CASSLKAQGARADTQYF. The chain combines TRBV7-3 with TRBJ2-3, with 9 bases that match TRBD1. The V gene end was trimmed by 1 base and the J gene end by 4 bases; junction bases not matched to a gene: 9. From germline, CDR1 is SGHTA and CDR2 FQGTGA. This CDR3 contains 17 residues.

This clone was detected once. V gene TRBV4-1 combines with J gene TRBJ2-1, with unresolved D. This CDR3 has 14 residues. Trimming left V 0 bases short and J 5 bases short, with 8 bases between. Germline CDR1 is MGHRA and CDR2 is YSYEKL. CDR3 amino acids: CASSQDVLNNEQFF. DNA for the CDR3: TGCGCCAGCAGCCAAGATGTACTCAACAATGAGCAGTTCTTC.

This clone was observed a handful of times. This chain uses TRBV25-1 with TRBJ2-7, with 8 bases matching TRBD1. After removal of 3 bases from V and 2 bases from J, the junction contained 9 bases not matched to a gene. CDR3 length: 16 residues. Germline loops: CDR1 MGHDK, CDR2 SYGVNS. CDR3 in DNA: TGTGCCAGCAGTGATCCCTCAGGGGGCCCAACCTACGAGCAGTACTTC. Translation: CASSDPSGGPTYEQYF.

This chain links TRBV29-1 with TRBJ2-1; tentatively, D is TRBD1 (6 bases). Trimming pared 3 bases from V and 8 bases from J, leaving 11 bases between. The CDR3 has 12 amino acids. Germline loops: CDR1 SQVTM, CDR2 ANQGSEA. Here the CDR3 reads CSVDPGADEQFF. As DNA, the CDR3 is TGCAGCGTTGATCCAGGGGCGGATGAGCAGTTCTTC.

CDR3 amino acids: CASSQGDTYSYNEQFF. CDR3 nucleotides: TGTGCCAGCAGCCAAGGGGACACTTACTCCTACAATGAGCAGTTCTTC. The chain joins TRBV4-2 to TRBJ2-1; D might be TRBD1 (6 bases). Germline V gene sequence: CDR1 LGHNA, CDR2 YNFKEQ. CDR3 length: 16 amino acids. V was shortened by 1 base and J by 0 bases, with 10 bases between the two germline ends.

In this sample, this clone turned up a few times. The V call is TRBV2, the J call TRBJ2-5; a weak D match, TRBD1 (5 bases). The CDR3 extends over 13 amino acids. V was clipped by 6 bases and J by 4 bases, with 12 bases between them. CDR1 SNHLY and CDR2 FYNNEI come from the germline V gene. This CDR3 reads CASRETVGETQYF. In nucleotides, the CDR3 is TGTGCCAGCAGGGAGACAGTAGGAGAGACCCAGTACTTC.

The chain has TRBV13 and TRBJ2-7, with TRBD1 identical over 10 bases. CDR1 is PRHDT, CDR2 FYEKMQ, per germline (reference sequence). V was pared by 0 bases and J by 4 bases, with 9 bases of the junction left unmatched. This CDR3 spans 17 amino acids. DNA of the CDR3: TGTGCCAGCAGCTTAGGGGACCCGGGACAGGGGTTGTACGAGCAGTACTTC. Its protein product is CASSLGDPGQGLYEQYF.

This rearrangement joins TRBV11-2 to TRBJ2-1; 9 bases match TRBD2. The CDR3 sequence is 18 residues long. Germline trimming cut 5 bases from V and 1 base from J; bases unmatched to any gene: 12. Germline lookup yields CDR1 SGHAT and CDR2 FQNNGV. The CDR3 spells CASSPGGSGSVSYNEQFF. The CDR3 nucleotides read TGTGCCAGCAGCCCAGGAGGTAGCGGGAGTGTGTCCTACAATGAGCAGTTCTTC.

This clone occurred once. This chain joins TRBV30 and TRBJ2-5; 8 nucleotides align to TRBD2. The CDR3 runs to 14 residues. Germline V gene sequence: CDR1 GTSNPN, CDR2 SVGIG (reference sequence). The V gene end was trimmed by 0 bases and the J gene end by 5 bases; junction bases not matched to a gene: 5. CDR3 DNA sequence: TGTGCCTGGAGTGTATATGGCGGGAGGGAGACCCAGTACTTC. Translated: CAWSVYGGRETQYF.

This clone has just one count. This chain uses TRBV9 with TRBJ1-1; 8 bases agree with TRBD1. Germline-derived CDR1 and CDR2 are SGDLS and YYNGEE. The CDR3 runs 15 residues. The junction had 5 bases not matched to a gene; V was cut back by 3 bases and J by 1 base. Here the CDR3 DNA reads TGTGCCAGCAGCGCAGGGGGCTCATGGAACACTGAAGCTTTCTTT. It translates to CASSAGGSWNTEAFF.

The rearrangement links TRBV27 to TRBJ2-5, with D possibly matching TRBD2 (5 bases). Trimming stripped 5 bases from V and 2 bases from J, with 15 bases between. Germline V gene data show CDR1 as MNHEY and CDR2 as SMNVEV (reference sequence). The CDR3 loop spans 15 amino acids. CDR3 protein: CASSPWTGKQETQYF. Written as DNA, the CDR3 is TGTGCCAGCAGTCCGTGGACGGGGAAACAAGAGACCCAGTACTTC.

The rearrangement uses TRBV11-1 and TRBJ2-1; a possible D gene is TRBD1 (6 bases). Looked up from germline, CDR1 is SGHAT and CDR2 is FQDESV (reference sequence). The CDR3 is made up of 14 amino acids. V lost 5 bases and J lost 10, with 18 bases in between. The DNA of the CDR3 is TGTGCCAGCAGCCCCCGTAGGGGGAGTGAAGAGCAGTTCTTC. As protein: CASSPRRGSEEQFF. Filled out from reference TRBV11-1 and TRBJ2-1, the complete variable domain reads EAEVAQSPRYKITEKSQAVAFWCDPISGHATLYWYRQILGQGPELLVQFQDESVVDDSQLPKDRFSAERLKGVDSTLKIQPAELGDSAMYLCASSPRRGSEEQFFGPGTRLTVL.

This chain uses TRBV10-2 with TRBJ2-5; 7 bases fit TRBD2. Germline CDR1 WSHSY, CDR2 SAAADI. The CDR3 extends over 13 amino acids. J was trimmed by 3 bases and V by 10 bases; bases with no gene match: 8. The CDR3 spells CATSSGNEETQYF. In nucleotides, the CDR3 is TGCGCCACCTCTAGCGGTAATGAAGAGACCCAGTACTTC.

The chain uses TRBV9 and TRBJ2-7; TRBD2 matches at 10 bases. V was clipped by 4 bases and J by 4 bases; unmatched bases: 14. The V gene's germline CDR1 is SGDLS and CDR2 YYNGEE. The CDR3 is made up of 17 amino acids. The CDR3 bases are TGTGCCAGCAGCCCCCCCACGTCGGCTAGCGGGAGATACGAGCAGTACTTC. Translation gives CASSPPTSASGRYEQYF.

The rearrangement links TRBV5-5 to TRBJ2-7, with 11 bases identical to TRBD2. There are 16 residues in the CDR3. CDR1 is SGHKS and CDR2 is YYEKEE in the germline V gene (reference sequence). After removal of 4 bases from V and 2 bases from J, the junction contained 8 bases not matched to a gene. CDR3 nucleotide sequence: TGTGCCAGCAGCGGAAGACTAGCGGGATTGACCTACGAGCAGTACTTC. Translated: CASSGRLAGLTYEQYF.

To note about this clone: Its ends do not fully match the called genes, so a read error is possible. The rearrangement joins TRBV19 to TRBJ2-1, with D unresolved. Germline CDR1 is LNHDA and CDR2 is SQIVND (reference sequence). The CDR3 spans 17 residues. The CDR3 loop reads CVSSIEVSYPIPNEQFF. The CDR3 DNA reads TGTGTCAGTAGTATTGAGGTATCTTACCCAATACCCAATGAGCAGTTCTTC.

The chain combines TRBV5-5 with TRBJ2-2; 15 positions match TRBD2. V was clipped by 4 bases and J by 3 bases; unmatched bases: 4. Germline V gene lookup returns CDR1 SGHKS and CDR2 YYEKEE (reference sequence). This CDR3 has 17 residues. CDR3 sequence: CASSHRTSGRDTGELFF. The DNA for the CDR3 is TGTGCCAGCAGCCATCGGACTAGCGGGAGGGACACCGGGGAGCTGTTTTTT.

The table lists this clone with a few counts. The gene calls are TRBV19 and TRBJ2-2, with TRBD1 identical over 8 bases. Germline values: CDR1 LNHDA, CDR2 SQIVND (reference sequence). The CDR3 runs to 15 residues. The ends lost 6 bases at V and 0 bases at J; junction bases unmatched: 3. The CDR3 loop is CASRRGQANTGELFF. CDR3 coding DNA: TGTGCCAGTAGAAGGGGACAGGCGAACACCGGGGAGCTGTTTTTT.

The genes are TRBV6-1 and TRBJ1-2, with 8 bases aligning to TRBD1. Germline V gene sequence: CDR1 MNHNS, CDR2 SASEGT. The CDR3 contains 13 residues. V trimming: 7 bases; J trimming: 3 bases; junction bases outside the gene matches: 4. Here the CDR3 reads CASNQGADYGYTF. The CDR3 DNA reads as TGTGCCAGCAACCAGGGGGCCGACTATGGCTACACCTTC.

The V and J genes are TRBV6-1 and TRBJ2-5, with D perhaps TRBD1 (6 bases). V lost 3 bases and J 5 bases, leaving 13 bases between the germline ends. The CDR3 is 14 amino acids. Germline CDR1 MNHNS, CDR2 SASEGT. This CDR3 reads CASSDYRVGETQYF. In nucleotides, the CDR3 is TGTGCCAGCAGTGATTACAGGGTTGGGGAGACCCAGTACTTC.

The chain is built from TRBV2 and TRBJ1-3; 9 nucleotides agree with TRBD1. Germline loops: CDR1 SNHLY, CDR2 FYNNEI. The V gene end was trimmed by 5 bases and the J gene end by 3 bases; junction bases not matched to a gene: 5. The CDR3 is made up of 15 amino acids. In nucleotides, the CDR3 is TGTGCCAGCAGTCCACGGACAGGGGATGGAAACACCATATATTTT. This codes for CASSPRTGDGNTIYF.

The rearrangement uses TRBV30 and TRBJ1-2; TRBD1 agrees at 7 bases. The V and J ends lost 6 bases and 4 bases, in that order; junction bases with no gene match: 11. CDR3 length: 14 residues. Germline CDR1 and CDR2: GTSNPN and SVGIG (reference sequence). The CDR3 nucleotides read TGTGCCTGTGTATCGGACAGGATAATCTATGGCTACACCTTC. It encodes CACVSDRIIYGYTF.

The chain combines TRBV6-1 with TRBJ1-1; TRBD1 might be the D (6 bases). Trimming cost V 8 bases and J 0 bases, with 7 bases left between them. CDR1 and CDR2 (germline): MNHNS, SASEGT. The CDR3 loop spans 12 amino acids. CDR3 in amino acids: CASDRLNTEAFF. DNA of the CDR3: TGTGCCAGCGACAGGCTGAACACTGAAGCTTTCTTT.